The clone carrying this T cell receptor beta chain turned up a few times. PCR used 60 Vbeta primers and 13 Jbeta primers. Sequencing used immunoSEQ multiplex PCR; TCRdb keeps in-frame clones, though not all of them. The table shows some 120,000 clones, with 79% occurring only once. This sample was taken from a study of cytomegalovirus exposure and HLA in healthy donors. Per germline, CDR1 SGHTS and CDR2 YDEGEE. CDR3 length: 15 amino acids. V lost 0 bases to trimming and J lost 5 bases; unmatched junction nucleotides: 7. The rearrangement joins TRBV5-8 to TRBJ1-1; 7 bases match TRBD1. This clonotype was sampled from a woman between 18 and 30 years old in good health and CMV-seropositive. Sample: PBMCs. This chain's CDR3 is CASSLEGAAGTEAFF. The CDR3 DNA sequence: TGTGCCAGCAGCTTGGAGGGGGCGGCCGGGACTGAAGCTTTCTTT.